The 17 T cell receptor beta chains below were found in one sample sequenced in a study of CD8+CD57+ T cells in acquired aplastic anemia. It was genomic DNA that served as the template for profiling TCR beta VDJ and CDR3. TCRdb used MiXCR to reprocess the reads, holding one entry per CDR3 protein. Among approximately 190,000 distinct CDR3 sequences listed, around 47% were seen once. Patients chosen for sequencing had shown CD8+CD57+ cell expansion by flow cytometry. Sample: sorted CD4+, CD8+, or CD8+CD57+ T cells (not recorded which) from PBMCs. The source is a human donor with aplastic anemia.

This clonotype was seen at least ten times. This sequence joins TRBV15 and TRBJ1-4; 7 bases align to TRBD1. CDR1 is LNHNV and CDR2 is YYDKDF in the germline V gene (reference sequence). The length of the CDR3 is 15 residues. J was trimmed by 8 bases and V by 2 bases; bases with no gene match: 8. As DNA, the CDR3 is TGTGCCACCAGCAGATTGGGAGGGGGCAACGAAAAACTGTTTTTT. Its translation: CATSRLGGGNEKLFF.

The chain has TRBV10-1 and TRBJ2-7; no definite D call. Germline CDR1 is WNHNN and CDR2 is SYGVQD (reference sequence). This CDR3 contains 13 residues. Trimming shortened V by 1 base and J by 4 bases, and 8 bases separated the two germline ends. As DNA, the CDR3 is TGCGCCAGCAGTGAGTATTTCCCGTACGAGCAGTACTTC. Its protein is CASSEYFPYEQYF.

The genes are TRBV14 and TRBJ1-1, with D unresolved. The CDR3 has 13 amino acids. The germline V gene has CDR1 SGHDN and CDR2 FVKESK. The germline V and J ends were trimmed by 2 bases and 3 bases, with 7 bases remaining between them. The chain's CDR3 is CASSQYTDTEAFF. The CDR3 nucleotides read TGTGCCAGCAGCCAATACACAGACACTGAAGCTTTCTTT. Looking up the rest from reference TRBV14 and TRBJ1-1 gives the full variable domain: EAGVTQFPSHSVIEKGQTVTLRCDPISGHDNLYWYRRVMGKEIKFLLHFVKESKQDESGMPNNRFLAERTGGTYSTLKVQPAELEDSGVYFCASSQYTDTEAFFGQGTRLTVV.

The rearrangement links TRBV11-1 to TRBJ2-1; TRBD2 matches at 13 bases. The CDR3 runs to 18 residues. V trimming: 3 bases; J trimming: 4 bases; junction bases outside the gene matches: 9. CDR1 and CDR2 from the germline V gene are SGHAT and FQDESV (reference sequence). CDR3 region: CASSFDTGGLAGYNEQFF. CDR3 coding DNA: TGTGCCAGCAGCTTTGACACAGGGGGACTAGCGGGGTACAATGAGCAGTTCTTC.

This clonotype has at least ten counts. V and J are TRBV6-6 and TRBJ2-7, with TRBD2 matching over 9 bases. Losses at the gene ends were 0 bases for V and 2 bases for J; bases not matched to a gene: 5. This CDR3 is built from 16 residues. Germline V gene data show CDR1 as MNHNY and CDR2 as SVGAGI (reference sequence). Here the CDR3 DNA reads TGTGCCAGCAGTTACTCGTTTCCTAGCGGGACCTACGAGCAGTACTTC. Its translation is CASSYSFPSGTYEQYF.

This clonotype was picked up many times. The chain joins TRBV7-9 to TRBJ2-1; weak D call: TRBD2 (5 bases). The germline V gene has CDR1 SEHNR and CDR2 FQNEAQ (reference sequence). The CDR3 has 15 amino acids. Trimming removed 0 bases at V and 0 bases at J, with 6 bases between. The CDR3 protein is CASSLATSSYNEQFF. The CDR3 nucleotides are TGTGCCAGCAGCTTAGCTACTAGCTCCTACAATGAGCAGTTCTTC.

The chain uses TRBV20-1 and TRBJ2-3; 7 bases are shared with TRBD2. V lost 0 bases and J lost 0; bases outside the gene matches: 6. CDR1 is DFQATT, CDR2 SNEGSKA, per germline (reference sequence). The CDR3 is 16 residues long. The CDR3 DNA reads as TGCAGTGCTAGAGATCTCCTAGCGGCTAGCACAGATACGCAGTATTTT. It yields the protein CSARDLLAASTDTQYF.

As to this clonotype: Just one base apart from a much larger clone, this may be a read error. The chain has TRBV10-3 and TRBJ1-1, with a possible D match to TRBD1 (5 bases). Deletions cut 5 bases from V and 5 bases from J, with 12 bases between. In germline, CDR1 is ENHRY, CDR2 SYGVKD. The CDR3 is 13 amino acids. Written as DNA, the CDR3 is TGTGCCATCAGTTACGCAGGGAGGACTGAAGCTTTCTTT. This codes for CAISYAGRTEAFF.

This clonotype appeared many times. The V call is TRBV5-5, the J call TRBJ1-1; 7 bases map to TRBD1. The CDR3 loop spans 15 amino acids. Looked up from germline, CDR1 is SGHKS and CDR2 is YYEKEE (reference sequence). J lost 0 bases, V lost 4 bases, and 6 bases had no gene match. Here the CDR3 DNA reads TGTGCCAGCAGCGCCCTGACAGGGTTGAACACTGAAGCTTTCTTT. Residues: CASSALTGLNTEAFF.

This clonotype was observed a handful of times. A much larger clone differs by one base, so this may be a read error. This chain uses TRBV7-9 with TRBJ1-2; the D gene is possibly TRBD1 (5 bases). Germline assignment: CDR1 SEHNR and CDR2 FQNEAQ (reference sequence). This CDR3 is built from 14 residues. Deletions cut 0 bases from V and 6 bases from J, with 11 bases between. The chain's CDR3 is CASSLATGPHGYTF. CDR3 coding DNA: TGTGCCAGCAGCTTAGCTACGGGGCCCCATGGCTACACCTTC. The variable domain in full, completed from reference TRBV7-9 and TRBJ1-2, reads DTGVSQNPRHKITKRGQNVTFRCDPISEHNRLYWYRQTLGQGPEFLTYFQNEAQLEKSRLLSDRFSAERPKGSFSTLEIQRTEQGDSAMYLCASSLATGPHGYTFGSGTRLTVV.

This sequence joins TRBV7-9 and TRBJ2-3, with unresolved D. Germline lookup yields CDR1 SEHNR and CDR2 FQNEAQ (reference sequence). Trimming removed 4 bases at V and 0 bases at J, with 8 bases between. The CDR3 has 14 residues. The CDR3 DNA reads as TGTGCCAGCAGCTCTCCGAATAGCACAGATACGCAGTATTTT. Amino acids: CASSSPNSTDTQYF.

The table lists this clonotype with a few counts. The V gene is TRBV2, the J gene TRBJ1-3, with D tentatively TRBD1 (5 bases). CDR1 is SNHLY and CDR2 is FYNNEI in the germline V gene. The CDR3 has 13 amino acids. The ends were cut back, 6 bases at V and 8 bases at J, with 14 bases in the middle. CDR3 coding DNA: TGTGCCAGCAGAGTCCCTGGAGGGGACACCATATATTTT. The encoded protein is CASRVPGGDTIYF.

This chain uses TRBV2 with TRBJ2-3, with D unresolved. CDR1 and CDR2 from the germline V gene are SNHLY and FYNNEI. The length of the CDR3 is 14 residues. Trimming pared 5 bases from V and 2 bases from J, leaving 11 bases between. This chain's CDR3 is CASSSLSYTDTQYF. DNA for the CDR3: TGTGCCAGCAGTTCTCTGTCGTACACAGATACGCAGTATTTT. Filled out from reference TRBV2 and TRBJ2-3, the complete variable domain reads EPEVTQTPSHQVTQMGQEVILRCVPISNHLYFYWYRQILGQKVEFLVSFYNNEISEKSEIFDDQFSVERPDGSNFTLKIRSTKLEDSAMYFCASSSLSYTDTQYFGPGTRLTVL.

The J gene is TRBJ2-2, the V gene TRBV19; no clear D gene. The CDR3 covers 14 residues. Trimming took off 7 bases at V and 9 bases at J, with 18 bases between the two ends. Germline CDR1 is LNHDA and CDR2 is SQIVND (reference sequence). CDR3 nucleotide sequence: TGTGCCAGTAATAGTGCTTGGGAACTCCGGGAGCTGTTTTTT. Its translation: CASNSAWELRELFF.

This clonotype occurred many times. This chain connects TRBV7-2 to TRBJ1-2; TRBD1 is a possible D gene (5 bases). CDR1 and CDR2 from the germline V gene are SGHTA and FQGNSA. The CDR3 runs 13 residues. Trimming removed 5 bases from V and 7 bases from J, with 14 bases in between. The chain's CDR3 is CASSVDTGGGYTF. The CDR3 nucleotides read TGTGCCAGCAGCGTCGACACAGGAGGTGGCTACACCTTC. Full variable domain (outside the CDR3, taken from reference TRBV7-2 and TRBJ1-2): GAGVSQSPSNKVTEKGKDVELRCDPISGHTALYWYRQSLGQGLEFLIYFQGNSAPDKSGLPSDRFSAERTGGSVSTLTIQRTQQEDSAVYLCASSVDTGGGYTFGSGTRLTVV.

The V and J genes are TRBV2 and TRBJ1-1, with D possibly being TRBD1 (5 bases). CDR3 length: 14 residues. CDR1 and CDR2 (germline): SNHLY, FYNNEI. V gave up 5 bases and J gave up 2 bases, with 12 bases separating them. CDR3 sequence reads: CASSYLGVNTEAFF. CDR3 DNA sequence: TGTGCCAGCAGTTACCTGGGGGTAAACACTGAAGCTTTCTTT.

This clonotype occurred many times. V usage is TRBV29-1 and J usage is TRBJ2-3; 12 nucleotides align to TRBD2. V dropped 4 bases and J dropped 3; count of bases not matched to a gene: 5. This CDR3 has 15 residues. Germline V gene lookup returns CDR1 SQVTM and CDR2 ANQGSEA. CDR3 bases: TGCAGCGTTGCCCGACTAGCGGGAGTGACAGATACGCAGTATTTT. Encoded protein: CSVARLAGVTDTQYF.